This T cell receptor (beta chain) was retrieved from a study of blood T cell repertoires in COVID-19. Some clones are missing from TCRdb's copy, which holds only in-frame ones; the method was immunoSEQ multiplex PCR. The repertoire holds roughly 360,000 clones, with roughly four fifths as singletons. The CDR3 totals 16 residues. Germline V gives CDR1 MNHEY, CDR2 SVGAGI. The junction had 4 bases not matched to a gene; V was cut back by 2 bases and J by 0 bases. This clonotype was obtained from a woman aged 50 to 60 who had recovered from COVID-19. The sequenced sample consisted of PBMCs or T cells enriched from blood (not recorded which). The chain recombines TRBV6-5 with TRBJ2-1, with 7 bases that match TRBD2. The CDR3 loop is CASSYARGSSYNEQFF. The CDR3 nucleotides read TGTGCCAGCAGTTACGCTCGCGGGAGCTCCTACAATGAGCAGTTCTTC.